A selection of T cell receptor beta chains follows, all from one sample in a study of blood T cell repertoires in COVID-19. Clones were read by immunoSEQ multiplex PCR, and TCRdb kept only the in-frame ones, dropping some. The sample records approximately 250,000 clones, 84% being singletons. Input material: peripheral blood. These receptors originate from a man in his forties or fifties with acute or convalescent COVID-19. Both conserved end residues are part of each CDR3. The order of the fields is D gene, V gene, J gene, clone size, CDR3 protein, CDR3 DNA. The D gene is left open where the match is weak. Not every row has a clone size; where given, it reads once, few, many or a size class.

>TRBD1|TRBV3-1/TRBV3-2|TRBJ1-2|few
CASRTSRQGYGYTF
TGTGCCAGCCGAACTTCTCGACAGGGTTATGGCTACACCTTC
>TRBD1|TRBV10-3|TRBJ1-2|-
CATRDRYLYGYTF
TGTGCCACCAGGGACAGGTACCTATATGGCTACACCTTC
>TRBD2|TRBV6-5|TRBJ2-2|few
CATELAGGDTGELFF
TGTGCCACCGAACTAGCGGGAGGGGACACCGGGGAGCTGTTTTTT
>-|TRBV29-1|TRBJ2-7|once
CSVEDSWTGTYEQYF
TGCAGCGTTGAAGACTCCTGGACTGGAACCTACGAGCAGTACTTC
>TRBD1|TRBV30|TRBJ2-7|-
CAWSVGTGDYEQYF
TGTGCCTGGAGTGTCGGGACAGGGGACTACGAGCAGTACTTC
>TRBD2|TRBV10-2|TRBJ2-2|few
CARNSGSGRELFF
TGCGCCAGAAATAGCGGGAGTGGTAGGGAGCTGTTTTTT
>-|TRBV18|TRBJ1-1|-
CASSPQAERDTEAFF
TGTGCCAGCTCACCACAGGCAGAACGGGACACTGAAGCTTTCTTT
>TRBD2|TRBV10-3|TRBJ2-1|-
CAISDRAGEVSSYNEQFF
TGTGCCATCAGTGATCGGGCGGGAGAGGTGAGCTCCTACAATGAGCAGTTCTTC
>TRBD1|TRBV19|TRBJ2-7|few
CASSGGQGLYEQYF
TGTGCCAGTAGTGGGGGACAGGGGCTTTACGAGCAGTACTTC
>-|TRBV7-9|TRBJ1-2|-
CASSLYQAYGYTF
TGTGCCAGCAGCTTATATCAGGCGTATGGCTACACCTTC
>-|TRBV2|TRBJ1-6|-
CASEEPGVGNSPLHF
TGTGCCAGCGAGGAACCAGGGGTTGGTAATTCACCCCTCCACTTT
>-|TRBV3-1/TRBV3-2|TRBJ1-6|-
CASSQRRADSYNSPLHF
TGTGCCAGCAGCCAGAGAAGAGCGGACTCCTATAATTCACCCCTCCACTTT
>-|TRBV19|TRBJ1-3|-
CATVRYPGNTIYF
TGTGCCACCGTTCGGTATCCTGGAAACACCATATATTTT
>TRBD1|TRBV7-9|TRBJ1-2|-
CASSSPGQGNGYTF
TGTGCCAGCAGCTCTCCGGGACAGGGGAATGGCTACACCTTC
>-|TRBV4-1|TRBJ2-1|-
CASSQERSATYNEQFF
TGCGCCAGCAGCCAAGAGAGGTCCGCTACCTACAATGAGCAGTTCTTC
>TRBD2|TRBV19|TRBJ2-5|-
CASSMGLAGVETQYF
TGTGCCAGTAGTATGGGACTAGCGGGGGTTGAGACCCAGTACTTC
>-|TRBV9|TRBJ2-1|-
CASSVVKGVYNEQFF
TGTGCCAGCAGCGTAGTAAAGGGGGTATACAATGAGCAGTTCTTC
>TRBD2|TRBV7-2|TRBJ2-3|few
CASSTGLAGGVDTQYF
TGTGCCAGCAGCACGGGACTAGCGGGAGGGGTAGATACGCAGTATTTT
>-|TRBV7-8|TRBJ1-3|-
CASSLASGTTSGNTIYF
TGTGCCAGCAGCTTAGCGTCTGGGACTACCTCTGGAAACACCATATATTTT
>TRBD2|TRBV2|TRBJ2-1|once
CASSIGLAGPPSNEQFF
TGTGCCAGCAGCATCGGACTAGCGGGGCCCCCCTCCAATGAGCAGTTCTTC
>TRBD2|TRBV3-1/TRBV3-2|TRBJ2-3|-
CASSSRYGGGGTDTQYF
TGTGCCAGCAGCTCCCGTTATGGCGGGGGGGGAACAGATACGCAGTATTTT
>-|TRBV6-1|TRBJ1-6|-
CASSEERETGLNSPLHF
TGTGCCAGCAGTGAAGAAAGGGAGACAGGCCTTAATTCACCCCTCCACTTT
>TRBD1|TRBV11-3|TRBJ2-5|-
CASSWWDRGETQYF
TGTGCCAGCAGCTGGTGGGACAGGGGAGAGACCCAGTACTTC
>-|TRBV3-1/TRBV3-2|TRBJ1-3|-
CASSQGWGERNTIYF
TGTGCCAGCAGCCAAGGTTGGGGGGAGAGAAACACCATATATTTT
>-|TRBV28|TRBJ1-2|few
CASSFSDRANYGYTF
TGTGCCAGCAGTTTTTCGGACAGAGCTAACTATGGCTACACCTTC
>TRBD1|TRBV11-3|TRBJ1-4|-
CASSLGQSFEKLFF
TGTGCCAGCAGCTTGGGACAGTCTTTTGAAAAACTGTTTTTT
>-|TRBV3-1/TRBV3-2|TRBJ2-2|-
CASSQGLANTGELFF
TGTGCCAGCAGCCAAGGACTGGCGAACACCGGGGAGCTGTTTTTT
>-|TRBV7-9|TRBJ1-4|-
CASMRGPNEKLFF
TGTGCCAGCATGCGAGGGCCCAATGAAAAACTGTTTTTT
>TRBD2|TRBV27|TRBJ2-1|-
CASSWTSSYNEQFF
TGTGCCAGCAGTTGGACTAGCTCCTACAATGAGCAGTTCTTC
>TRBD2|TRBV5-1|TRBJ2-5|-
CASNRREATFPPLKETQYF
TGCGCCAGCAATAGACGGGAGGCCACCTTCCCCCCCCTTAAAGAGACCCAGTACTTC
>-|TRBV6-5|TRBJ2-1|-
CASNKGSATYNEQFF
TGTGCCAGCAACAAAGGTAGCGCAACCTACAATGAGCAGTTCTTC
>TRBD2|TRBV4-1|TRBJ2-4|once
CASSQDRLAGGQIDKNIQYF
TGCGCCAGCAGCCAAGATAGGCTAGCGGGGGGTCAGATTGACAAAAACATTCAGTACTTC
>TRBD1|TRBV6-2/TRBV6-3|TRBJ1-5|-
CASSRQGYQPQHF
TGTGCCAGCAGTCGACAGGGATATCAGCCCCAGCATTTT
>-|TRBV9|TRBJ1-2|-
CASNPGGQFGYTF
TGTGCCAGCAACCCCGGGGGGCAGTTTGGCTACACCTTC
>TRBD2|TRBV19|TRBJ2-7|few
CASSIDRGGVYEQYF
TGTGCCAGTAGTATAGATCGGGGAGGGGTCTACGAGCAGTACTTC
>TRBD1|TRBV10-1|TRBJ2-7|-
CASSETGQGVGYEQYF
TGCGCCAGCAGTGAGACCGGACAGGGGGTCGGATACGAGCAGTACTTC
>-|TRBV7-3|TRBJ1-2|few
CAHRGDYGYTF
TGTGCCCACCGCGGGGACTATGGCTACACCTTC
>TRBD2|TRBV6-5|TRBJ2-5|few
CASIAGDAIDETQYF
TGTGCCAGCATTGCGGGGGACGCGATTGATGAGACCCAGTACTTC
>-|TRBV7-8|TRBJ1-6|few
CASRSRGSSYNSPLHF
TGTGCCAGCAGATCACGCGGTAGCTCCTATAATTCACCCCTCCACTTT
>-|TRBV4-2|TRBJ2-2|few
CASSQDLTGDGTGELFF
TGTGCCAGCAGCCAAGATCTGACGGGAGATGGCACCGGGGAGCTGTTTTTT
>TRBD2|TRBV6-5|TRBJ2-5|few
CASSLVGRATETQYF
TGTGCCAGCAGTTTAGTGGGGAGGGCCACAGAGACCCAGTACTTC
>-|TRBV5-6|TRBJ1-5|-
CASSFGTTNQPQHF
TGTGCCAGCAGCTTCGGGACAACCAATCAGCCCCAGCATTTT
>-|TRBV29-1|TRBJ2-1|-
CSVESGPRGEQFF
TGCAGCGTTGAGTCCGGCCCACGAGGTGAGCAGTTCTTC
>TRBD1|TRBV12-3/TRBV12-4|TRBJ1-2|few
CASSLAEDRDF
TGTGCCAGCAGTTTAGCAGAGGACAGGGACTTC
>TRBD1|TRBV6-6|TRBJ1-2|-
CASSYTQGVYGYTF
TGTGCCAGCAGTTATACGCAGGGGGTATATGGCTACACCTTC
>-|TRBV6-6|TRBJ1-5|-
CASSSSGGDQPQHF
TGTGCCAGCAGTTCCAGTGGGGGGGATCAGCCCCAGCATTTT
>TRBD2|TRBV27|TRBJ2-7|-
CASSLGGETYEQYF
TGTGCCAGCAGTTTAGGGGGGGAGACCTACGAGCAGTACTTC
>-|TRBV6-5|TRBJ2-1|-
CASSLRQGSYNEQFF
TGTGCCAGCAGTTTACGGCAGGGCTCCTACAATGAGCAGTTCTTC
>-|TRBV6-1|TRBJ1-2|-
CASSEGQGTGYTF
TGTGCCAGCAGTGAAGGGCAGGGGACTGGCTACACCTTC
>TRBD1|TRBV11-3|TRBJ1-1|-
CASSDRATEAFF
TGTGCCAGCAGTGACAGGGCTACTGAAGCTTTCTTT
>TRBD1|TRBV7-9|TRBJ1-4|-
CASSLETGVEKLFF
TGTGCCAGCAGCTTAGAAACAGGGGTTGAAAAACTGTTTTTT
>-|TRBV5-1|TRBJ1-2|few
CASSLGTVNYGYTF
TGCGCCAGCAGCTTGGGAACGGTTAACTATGGCTACACCTTC
>TRBD1|TRBV27|TRBJ1-5|-
CASSLSGQGNQPQHF
TGTGCCAGCAGTCTCTCGGGACAGGGGAACCAGCCCCAGCATTTT
>TRBD2|TRBV9|TRBJ2-3|-
CASSASLGGGSGINTDTQYF
TGTGCCAGCAGCGCCTCCCTCGGTGGTGGTAGCGGGATTAACACAGATACGCAGTATTTT
>-|TRBV5-6|TRBJ2-5|-
CASSLVVVGETQYF
TGTGCCAGCAGCTTGGTAGTTGTCGGGGAGACCCAGTACTTC